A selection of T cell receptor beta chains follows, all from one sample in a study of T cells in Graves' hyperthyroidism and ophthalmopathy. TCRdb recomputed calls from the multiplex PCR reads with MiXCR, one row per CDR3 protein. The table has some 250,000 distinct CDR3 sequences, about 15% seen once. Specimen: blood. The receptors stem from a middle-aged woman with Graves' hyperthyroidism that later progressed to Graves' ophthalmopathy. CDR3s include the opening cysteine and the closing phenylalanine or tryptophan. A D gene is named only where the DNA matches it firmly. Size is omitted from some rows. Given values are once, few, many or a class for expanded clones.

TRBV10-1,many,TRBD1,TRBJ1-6,TGCGCCAGCAGTCCGTTGGGGACAGGGTGTTCACCCCTCCACTTT,CASSPLGTGCSPLHF
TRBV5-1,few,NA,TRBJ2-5,TGCGCCAGCAGCTTTTGGGGGAGTCAAGTCGAAGAGACCCAGTACTTC,CASSFWGSQVEETQYF
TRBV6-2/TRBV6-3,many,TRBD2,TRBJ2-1,TGTGCCAGCAGCCCACTACTAGCGGGATATTACAATGAGCAGTTCTTC,CASSPLLAGYYNEQFF
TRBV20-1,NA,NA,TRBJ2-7,TGCAGTGCTATCGACCCCGCAGTTGGGAGCTCCTACAATGAGCAGTACTTC,CSAIDPAVGSSYNEQYF
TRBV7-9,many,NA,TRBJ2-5,TGTGCCAGCAGCTTAGGGCGGGGATGGGAGACCCAGTACTTC,CASSLGRGWETQYF
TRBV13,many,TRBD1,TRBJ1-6,TGTGCCAGCAGCCCTGGGACAGGGAAAATCTCCTATAATTCACCCCTCCACTTT,CASSPGTGKISYNSPLHF
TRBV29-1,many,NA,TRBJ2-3,TGCAGCGTCGTTCCCCTAGCGCGCTCCACGCAGTATTTT,CSVVPLARSTQYF
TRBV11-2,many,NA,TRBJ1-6,TGTGCCAGCAGCCCCGGGGACTATAATGACCTCCACTTT,CASSPGDYNDLHF
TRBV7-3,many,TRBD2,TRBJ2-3,TGTGCCAGCAGCTTAAGTGCTAGCGGGGATACGCAGTATTTT,CASSLSASGDTQYF
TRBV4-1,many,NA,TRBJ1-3,TGCGCCAGCAGCCAAGTATTCTCCTCTGGAAACACCATATATTTT,CASSQVFSSGNTIYF
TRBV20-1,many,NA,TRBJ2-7,TGCAGTGCTGCCGCCGGCTACGAGCAGTACTTC,CSAAAGYEQYF
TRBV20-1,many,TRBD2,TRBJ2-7,TGCAGTGCTCGCGGGGGGGCTATTGACGAGCAGTACTTC,CSARGGAIDEQYF
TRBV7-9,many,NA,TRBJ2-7,TGTGCCAGCAGCTCTCAGCGCGAGCAGTACTTC,CASSSQREQYF
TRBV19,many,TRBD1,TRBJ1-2,TGTGCCAGTAGTATCGACGGGACAGGGGACGGCTACACCTTC,CASSIDGTGDGYTF
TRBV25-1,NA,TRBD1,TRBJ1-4,TGTGCCAGCAGGGACAGGGAGCTGGCTAATGAAAAACTGTTTTTT,CASRDRELANEKLFF
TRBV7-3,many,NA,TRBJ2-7,TGTGCCAGCAGCTTAGAACCCTACTACGAGCAGTACTTC,CASSLEPYYEQYF
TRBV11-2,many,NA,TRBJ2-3,TGTGCCAGCAGCTTCAATAGGAATGCTGGCACAGATACGCAGTATTTT,CASSFNRNAGTDTQYF
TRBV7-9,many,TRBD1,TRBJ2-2,TGTGCCAGCAGCAGGGGACAGTTTACCGGGGAGCTGTTTTTT,CASSRGQFTGELFF
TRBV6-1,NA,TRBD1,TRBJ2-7,TGTGCCAGCAGTGTCGATGGGACAGGCGACATCTACAAGCAGTACTTC,CASSVDGTGDIYKQYF
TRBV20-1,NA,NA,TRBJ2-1,TGCAGTGCTAGTGAATCCCCGCGTAGGATCTACAATGAGCAGTTCTTC,CSASESPRRIYNEQFF
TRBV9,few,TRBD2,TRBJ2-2,TGTGCCAGCAGCGAGATGGGGGGGTTAAACACCGGGGAGCTGTTTTTT,CASSEMGGLNTGELFF
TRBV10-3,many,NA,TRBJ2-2,TGTGCCATCAGTGAGTCGATGGACAAGTACACCGGGGAGCTGTTTTTT,CAISESMDKYTGELFF
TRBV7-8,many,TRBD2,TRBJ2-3,TGTGCCAGCAGCCAAGCGGGAGGCCTCCGCACAGATACGCAGTATTTT,CASSQAGGLRTDTQYF
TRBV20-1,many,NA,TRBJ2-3,TGCAGTGCCCGGGGACTGTTAGATACGCAGTATTTT,CSARGLLDTQYF
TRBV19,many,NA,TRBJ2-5,TGTGCCAGTAGTATCATGGTAGGGTCGGAAGAGACCCAGTACTTC,CASSIMVGSEETQYF
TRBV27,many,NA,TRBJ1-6,TGTGCCAGCAGTTCCCTTCATCTTAGACCCGTGGGGGACTCACCCCTCCACTTT,CASSSLHLRPVGDSPLHF
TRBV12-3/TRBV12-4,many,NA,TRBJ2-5,TGTGCCAGCAGCTGGGGAGTTCAAGAGACCCAGTACTTC,CASSWGVQETQYF
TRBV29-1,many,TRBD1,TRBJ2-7,TGCAGCGTTGATCAGGGGGCCCACGAGCAGTACTTC,CSVDQGAHEQYF
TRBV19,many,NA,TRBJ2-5,TGTGCCAGTAGTACTAACAGCCAAGAGACCCAATACTTC,CASSTNSQETQYF
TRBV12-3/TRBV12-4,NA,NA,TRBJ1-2,TGTGCCAGCAGTTTGCGGGTGGCTGGGGTCTATGGCTACACCTTC,CASSLRVAGVYGYTF
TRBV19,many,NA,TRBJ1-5,TGTGCCAGTAGCCCCGGTACAGAGGTTCCGCCCCAGCATTTT,CASSPGTEVPPQHF
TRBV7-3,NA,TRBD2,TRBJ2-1,TGTGCCAGCAGCACTCTAGCGGGCGACTCCTACAATGAGCAGTTCTTC,CASSTLAGDSYNEQFF
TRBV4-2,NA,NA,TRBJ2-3,TGTGCCAGCAGCCAACGGGAGCAGTATTTT,CASSQREQYF
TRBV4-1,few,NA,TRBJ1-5,TGCGCCAGCAGCCAAGCCGGGGGTCAGCCCCAGCATTTT,CASSQAGGQPQHF
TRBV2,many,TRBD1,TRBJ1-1,TGTGCCAGCAGTCTCTCGACAGGGGATAACACTGAAGCTTTCTTT,CASSLSTGDNTEAFF
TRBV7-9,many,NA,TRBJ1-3,TGTGCCAGCAGCTGGCTCCCAGGGCCCTCTGGAAACACCATATATTTT,CASSWLPGPSGNTIYF
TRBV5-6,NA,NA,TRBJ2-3,TGTGCCAGCAGTCCAATGTTGGGAGCTGGGGCAGATACGCAGTATTTT,CASSPMLGAGADTQYF
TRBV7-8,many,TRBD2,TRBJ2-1,TGTGCCAGCAGCTTAGTATGGCTAGCGGGCAACCCTAATTCCTACAATGAGCAGTTCTTC,CASSLVWLAGNPNSYNEQFF
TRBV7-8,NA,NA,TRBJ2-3,TGTGCCAGCAGCTTAGTGACCGGATACACAGATACGCAGTATTTT,CASSLVTGYTDTQYF
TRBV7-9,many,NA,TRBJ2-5,TGTGCCAGCAGCCGCACTTACCCAGAGACCCAGTACTTC,CASSRTYPETQYF
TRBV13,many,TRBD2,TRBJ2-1,TGTGCCAGCAGCCCCATCGGACTAGCGGGATATAGTCATGAGCAGTTCTTC,CASSPIGLAGYSHEQFF
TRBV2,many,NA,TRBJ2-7,TGTGCCAGCAGTGAAGCGGGAGCGGGCTACGAGCAGTACTTC,CASSEAGAGYEQYF
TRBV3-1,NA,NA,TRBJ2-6,TGTGCCAGCAGCCAAGACTCGGGGGCGCAAGGGGCCAACGTCCTAACTTTC,CASSQDSGAQGANVLTF
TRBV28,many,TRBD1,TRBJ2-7,TGTGCCAGCAGTTGGGGACAGGGTCGCGAGCAGTACTTC,CASSWGQGREQYF
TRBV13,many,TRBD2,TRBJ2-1,TGTGCCAGCAGCTTAGCTGTAGCGGGAGTCTCCTACAATGAGCAGTTCTTC,CASSLAVAGVSYNEQFF
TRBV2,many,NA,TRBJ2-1,TGTGCCAGCAGCGAAGGACTTTCCTCCTACAATGAGCAGTTCTTC,CASSEGLSSYNEQFF
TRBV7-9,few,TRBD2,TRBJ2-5,TGTGCCAGCAGAGACCTCGGGGGGGGGGAGACCCAGTACTTC,CASRDLGGGETQYF
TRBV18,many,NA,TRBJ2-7,TGTGCCAGCTCACTCACGTCGGCCCCCTACGAGCAGTACTTC,CASSLTSAPYEQYF
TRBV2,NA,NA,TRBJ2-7,TGTGCCAGCAGTGAAGCGCTTCCGGGGCCAACCTACGAGCAGTACTTC,CASSEALPGPTYEQYF
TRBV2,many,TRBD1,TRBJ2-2,TGTGCCAGCAGACCGGGACAGTCGAACACCGGGGAGCTGTTTTTT,CASRPGQSNTGELFF
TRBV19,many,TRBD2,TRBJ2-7,TGTGCCAGTAGTATCGCAGCGGGAGAAGCCTACGAGCAGTACTTC,CASSIAAGEAYEQYF
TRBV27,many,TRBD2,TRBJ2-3,TGTGCCAGCAGTTCCCTAGCGGGAGTGGGAGGTACGCAGTATTTT,CASSSLAGVGGTQYF
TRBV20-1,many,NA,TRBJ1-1,TGCAGTGCTATCAAGGGGGGAAGGACTGAAGCTTTCTTT,CSAIKGGRTEAFF
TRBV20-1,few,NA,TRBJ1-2,TGCAGTGTCAGAGCACGCAGAGACTATGGCTACACCTTC,CSVRARRDYGYTF
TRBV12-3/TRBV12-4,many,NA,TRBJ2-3,TGTGCCAGCAGTTTAGGGTATAGCACCCGCACAGATACGCAGTATTTT,CASSLGYSTRTDTQYF
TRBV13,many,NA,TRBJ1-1,TGTGCCAGCAGCTTACGTGGTACAATGAACACTGAAGCTTTCTTT,CASSLRGTMNTEAFF
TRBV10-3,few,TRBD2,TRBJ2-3,TGTGCCATCAACCCGGGACTAGCGGGAGGCCGGGGCACAGATACGCAGTATTTT,CAINPGLAGGRGTDTQYF
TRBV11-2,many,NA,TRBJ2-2,TGTGCCAGCAGCCCTCTAAAGGGGGACTACACCGGGGAGCTGTTTTTT,CASSPLKGDYTGELFF
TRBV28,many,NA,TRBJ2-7,TGTGCCAGCAGTCGTATTTACGAGCAGTACTTC,CASSRIYEQYF
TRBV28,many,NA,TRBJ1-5,TGTGCCAGCAGTCCCCTGGGGGGTAGCTATCAGCCCCAGCATTTT,CASSPLGGSYQPQHF